These 26 T cell receptor beta chains share one sample of origin, sequenced in a study of regulatory T cells in long-lasting Graves disease. Sample time point: newly diagnosed GD, antithyroid drugs for less than 3 months. RNA isolated from PBMCs was used to make the TCR library. Combining iRepertoire HTBI primers with Arm-PCR of CDR3 regions, the authors built TCR beta libraries. TCRdb reprocessed the multiplex PCR reads with MiXCR, giving one entry per CDR3 protein. Of about 350,000 distinct CDR3 sequences listed, 15% to 20% were seen once; the top ten hold around 20%. The same specimen was also included in a second study, on T cells in Graves' hyperthyroidism and ophthalmopathy.

Sequencing used peripheral blood mononuclear cells (PBMCs), obtained at new diagnosis, from a patient treated with antithyroid drugs. These TCRs come from a woman under 30 with Graves disease.

This chain joins TRBV29-1 and TRBJ2-7; D might be TRBD1 or TRBD2, each matching 5 bases. The CDR3 has 13 amino acids. The V end lost 2 bases, the J end lost 0 bases, and 8 bases lay between the germline ends. Germline-derived CDR1 and CDR2 are SQVTM and ANQGSEA. The CDR3 DNA is TGCAGCGTTGAAAGGGACGACTCCTACGAGCAGTACTTC. Protein: CSVERDDSYEQYF.

This chain links TRBV20-1 with TRBJ1-5; unclear D gene. In germline, CDR1 is DFQATT, CDR2 SNEGSKA (reference sequence). This CDR3 contains 13 residues. Trimming removed 6 bases from V and 0 bases from J, with 9 bases in between. The CDR3 here is CSAAKGSNQPQHF. CDR3 nucleotide sequence: TGCAGTGCCGCTAAAGGTAGCAATCAGCCCCAGCATTTT.

At least ten counts were recorded for this clonotype. This rearrangement joins TRBV27 to TRBJ2-1; 9 bases match TRBD2. CDR3 size: 16 residues. V lost 5 bases, J lost 7 bases, and 12 bases stayed unmatched. Germline-derived CDR1 and CDR2 are MNHEY and SMNVEV (reference sequence). The CDR3, as DNA: TGTGCCAGCAGTCGGGTCGCGGGGGGGCCGCGGAATGAGCAGTTCTTC. It specifies CASSRVAGGPRNEQFF.

In its sample, this clonotype was seen many times. This chain uses TRBV3-1 with TRBJ2-7; 7 nucleotides line up with TRBD2. Trimming cost V 0 bases and J 4 bases; bases outside gene matches: 3. This CDR3 region has 14 residues. Per the germline V gene, CDR1 is LGHDT and CDR2 is YNNKEL (reference sequence). The CDR3 DNA is TGTGCCAGCAGCCAAGAGTTGGGAGGGTACGAGCAGTACTTC. This translates into CASSQELGGYEQYF.

This clonotype has ten or more counts. The chain recombines TRBV11-2 with TRBJ2-2; TRBD2 matches 8 bases. The ends lost 1 base at V and 5 bases at J; junction bases unmatched: 3. Germline values: CDR1 SGHAT, CDR2 FQNNGV. The CDR3 totals 15 residues. The CDR3 region is CASSLVAGFTGELFF. Written as DNA, the CDR3 is TGTGCCAGCAGCTTAGTAGCGGGGTTTACCGGGGAGCTGTTTTTT.

This clonotype has ten or more counts. The V and J genes are TRBV20-1 and TRBJ2-2; no reliable D call. The V end lost 0 bases, the J end lost 0 bases, and 14 bases lay between the germline ends. The germline CDR1 and CDR2 sequences are DFQATT and SNEGSKA (reference sequence). The CDR3 sequence is 17 residues long. The CDR3 protein is CSARDFRTLTNTGELFF. The CDR3, as DNA: TGCAGTGCTAGAGATTTTAGGACCTTAACGAACACCGGGGAGCTGTTTTTT.

The genes are TRBV9 and TRBJ2-5, with D tentatively TRBD1 (5 bases). V lost 0 bases to trimming and J lost 3 bases, with 9 bases between them. Germline-derived CDR1 and CDR2 are SGDLS and YYNGEE. This CDR3 has 14 amino acids. CDR3: CASSVGGTEETQYF. The CDR3 bases are TGTGCCAGCAGCGTAGGGGGCACCGAAGAGACCCAGTACTTC.

V and J are TRBV7-6 and TRBJ1-4; D gene unclear. V lost 2 bases, J lost 7 bases, and 11 bases lay in between. The CDR3 covers 14 residues. Germline loops: CDR1 SGHVS, CDR2 FNYEAQ. The CDR3, as DNA: TGTGCCAGCAGCTTAAGGCCCTATGGTGAAAAACTGTTTTTT. This gives the protein CASSLRPYGEKLFF.

This clonotype was counted ten times or more. The chain uses TRBV20-1 and TRBJ2-7; D is tentatively TRBD1 or TRBD2 (5 bases each). The CDR3 consists of 17 residues. Germline V gene lookup returns CDR1 DFQATT and CDR2 SNEGSKA (reference sequence). Trimming took 5 bases from V and 3 from J, leaving 26 bases between them. The CDR3 sequence: CSARTQSSRGVLYEQYF. CDR3 DNA: TGCAGTGCTCGCACCCAGAGTTCTCGGGGCGTACTCTACGAGCAGTACTTC.

In its sample, this clonotype was seen many times. V gene TRBV2 combines with J gene TRBJ2-7; D is tentatively TRBD1 or TRBD2 (5 bases each). The CDR3 runs 13 residues. V lost 6 bases to trimming and J lost 3 bases, with 12 bases between them. The germline gives CDR1 SNHLY, CDR2 FYNNEI. In DNA, the CDR3 is TGTGCCAGCAGGCGACAGAGGGACTACGAGCAGTACTTC. Translating gives CASRRQRDYEQYF.

The chain carries TRBV2 and TRBJ1-2; 9 positions agree with TRBD1. Trimming cost V 5 bases and J 2 bases; bases outside gene matches: 15. The CDR3 has 18 residues. The germline gives CDR1 SNHLY, CDR2 FYNNEI. The CDR3 reads CASSPSFFRTGENYGYTF. In DNA, the CDR3 is TGTGCCAGCAGTCCCTCTTTTTTTAGGACAGGGGAAAACTATGGCTACACCTTC.

The chain joins TRBV6-1 to TRBJ2-3; a weak D match, TRBD1 (5 bases). From germline, CDR1 is MNHNS and CDR2 SASEGT. With 2 bases removed from V and 0 bases from J, the gap between germline ends came to 18 bases. This CDR3 contains 18 residues. CDR3 nucleotides: TGTGCCAGCAGTGAAAAAGGAAGGGGCCAGACCAGCACAGATACGCAGTATTTT. This encodes CASSEKGRGQTSTDTQYF.

The chain recombines TRBV14 with TRBJ2-7; TRBD1 agrees at 9 bases. The germline V gene has CDR1 SGHDN and CDR2 FVKESK. This CDR3 contains 13 residues. Unmatched junction bases numbered 3, after V lost 1 base and J lost 8 bases. The CDR3 protein is CASSQGDREQQYF. For the CDR3, the DNA is TGTGCCAGCAGCCAAGGGGACAGGGAACAGCAGTACTTC.

The chain couples TRBV10-1 to TRBJ1-2; a weak D match, TRBD1 (6 bases). Trimming cost V 6 bases and J 3 bases, with 20 bases left between them. This CDR3 comprises 16 residues. Germline loops: CDR1 WNHNN, CDR2 SYGVQD (reference sequence). CDR3 amino acids: CASSFRGHLGDYGYTF. The CDR3 DNA is TGCGCCAGCAGCTTTCGGGGACACTTGGGCGACTATGGCTACACCTTC.

Concerning this clonotype: A read error may be the cause here, since a much bigger clone is one base away. V usage is TRBV27 and J usage is TRBJ2-7; TRBD2 agrees at 8 bases. The CDR3 has 14 amino acids. The germline V gene encodes CDR1 MNHEY and CDR2 SMNVEV (reference sequence). Trimming cost V 4 bases and J 7 bases; bases outside gene matches: 9. CDR3 residues: CASSSIGGANEQYF. DNA for the CDR3: TGTGCCAGCAGTTCAATCGGGGGGGCCAATGAGCAGTACTTC.

Concerning this clonotype itself: This clone may be a read error of a much larger clone one base away. V gene TRBV5-5 combines with J gene TRBJ1-1; D is ambiguous. CDR3 length: 14 amino acids. From germline, CDR1 is SGHKS and CDR2 YYEKEE (reference sequence). Deletions cut 4 bases from V and 7 bases from J, with 17 bases between. CDR3 DNA: TGTGCCAGCAGCCCGCAGCGTTACTGCGGTGAAGCTTTCTTT. Its translation is CASSPQRYCGEAFF. Drawing the rest from reference TRBV5-5 and TRBJ1-1, the complete variable domain is DAGVTQSPTHLIKTRGQQVTLRCSPISGHKSVSWYQQVLGQGPQFIFQYYEKEERGRGNFPDRFSARQFPNYSSELNVNALLLGDSALYLCASSPQRYCGEAFFGQGTRLTVV.

The chain uses TRBV5-4 and TRBJ2-1, with 9 bases identical to TRBD1. Trimming took 0 bases from V and 4 from J; bases not matched to a gene: 2. The CDR3 has 15 residues. The germline CDR1 and CDR2 sequences are SGHNT and YYREEE (reference sequence). The CDR3: CASSLGGQGYNEQFF. Written as DNA, the CDR3 is TGTGCCAGCAGCTTGGGAGGACAGGGGTACAATGAGCAGTTCTTC. Supplemented by reference TRBV5-4 and TRBJ2-1, the full variable domain reads ETGVTQSPTHLIKTRGQQVTLRCSSQSGHNTVSWYQQALGQGPQFIFQYYREEENGRGNFPPRFSGLQFPNYSSELNVNALELDDSALYLCASSLGGQGYNEQFFGPGTRLTVL.

This clonotype was seen many times. The chain combines TRBV2 with TRBJ1-2; 7 nucleotides match TRBD1. Germline loops: CDR1 SNHLY, CDR2 FYNNEI. The length of the CDR3 is 15 residues. V lost 6 bases to trimming and J lost 8 bases; unmatched junction nucleotides: 15. This CDR3 reads CASSLGQAKSGGYTF. The CDR3 nucleotides are TGTGCCAGCAGCCTCGGACAGGCAAAATCAGGGGGCTACACCTTC.

V is TRBV4-2 and J is TRBJ1-3; D is ambiguous. V was shortened by 0 bases and J by 0 bases, with 9 bases between the two germline ends. The CDR3 extends over 16 amino acids. Looked up from germline, CDR1 is LGHNA and CDR2 is YNFKEQ. Here the CDR3 DNA reads TGTGCCAGCAGCCAAGATTCCAGGAGCTCTGGAAACACCATATATTTT. This encodes CASSQDSRSSGNTIYF.

This clonotype has at least ten counts. The V gene is TRBV19, the J gene TRBJ2-7, with 9 bases fitting TRBD1. Germline lookup yields CDR1 LNHDA and CDR2 SQIVND (reference sequence). The trim removed 9 bases at V and 1 base at J, leaving 7 bases unmatched. The CDR3 runs 14 residues. DNA for the CDR3: TGTGCCAGCAGTGCCGGGACAGGGTCCTACGAGCAGTACTTC. Encoded protein: CASSAGTGSYEQYF.

J is TRBJ2-7 and V is TRBV7-9; D gene uncertain. Per germline, CDR1 SEHNR and CDR2 FQNEAQ (reference sequence). CDR3 length: 12 amino acids. The V and J ends lost 8 bases and 4 bases respectively, with 12 bases between them. CDR3 sequence reads: CASGSDGYEQYF. CDR3 DNA sequence: TGTGCCAGCGGCTCTGACGGGTACGAGCAGTACTTC.

The chain recombines TRBV7-8 with TRBJ1-1; D gene ambiguous. The CDR3 covers 17 residues. Trimming stripped 0 bases from V and 1 base from J, with 15 bases between. Germline V gene lookup returns CDR1 SGHVS and CDR2 FQNEAQ. The CDR3 reads CASSLAVVRVRNTEAFF. As DNA, the CDR3 is TGTGCCAGCAGCTTAGCGGTCGTTCGGGTAAGGAACACTGAAGCTTTCTTT.

V usage is TRBV3-1 and J usage is TRBJ2-3, with 10 nucleotides matching TRBD2. This CDR3 is 17 amino acids long. Germline CDR1 reads LGHDT; CDR2 reads YNNKEL (reference sequence). Unmatched junction bases numbered 11, after V lost 6 bases and J lost 2 bases. CDR3 in amino acids: CASSSGLAAVLTDTQYF. CDR3 sequence (DNA): TGTGCCAGCAGTTCCGGACTAGCGGCGGTCCTCACAGATACGCAGTATTTT.

This clonotype was seen ten or more times. This chain links TRBV20-1 with TRBJ2-1, with 11 bases lining up with TRBD2. With 2 bases clipped from V and 5 bases from J, the junction kept 11 bases outside the gene matches. The germline V gene has CDR1 DFQATT and CDR2 SNEGSKA (reference sequence). The CDR3 loop spans 17 amino acids. The DNA for the CDR3 is TGCAGTGCTAGAACCCTAGCGGGGGGTACATCCAACAATGAGCAGTTCTTC. Translation gives CSARTLAGGTSNNEQFF.

The V and J genes are TRBV15 and TRBJ1-2; no definite D call. The CDR3 totals 14 residues. Germline loops: CDR1 LNHNV, CDR2 YYDKDF (reference sequence). V lost 5 bases and J 2 bases, leaving 12 bases between the germline ends. CDR3 region: CATSSEDWNYGYTF. The DNA of the CDR3 is TGTGCCACCAGCTCCGAGGACTGGAACTATGGCTACACCTTC. Full variable domain (outside the CDR3, taken from reference TRBV15 and TRBJ1-2): DAMVIQNPRYQVTQFGKPVTLSCSQTLNHNVMYWYQQKSSQAPKLLFHYYDKDFNNEADTPDNFQSRRPNTSFCFLDIRSPGLGDTAMYLCATSSEDWNYGYTFGSGTRLTVV.

This sequence joins TRBV7-9 and TRBJ2-7; tentatively, D is TRBD2 (5 bases). The CDR3 totals 14 residues. The germline V gene encodes CDR1 SEHNR and CDR2 FQNEAQ (reference sequence). Trimming removed 5 bases from V and 7 bases from J, with 18 bases in between. The CDR3 region has the DNA TGTGCCAGCAGCCCCGTTGGGAGTTACGGGGAGCAGTACTTC. This sequence encodes CASSPVGSYGEQYF.